This TCR beta chain was sequenced during a study of regulatory T cells in long-lasting Graves disease. The time point: newly diagnosed GD, antithyroid drugs for less than 3 months. Making the TCR library involved RNA that had been extracted from PBMCs. Germline CDR1 reads WNHNN; CDR2 reads SYGVQD (reference sequence). The CDR3 is 13 residues long. Arm-PCR of CDR3 regions and iRepertoire HTBI primers were the basis on which TCR beta libraries were built. TCRdb re-analysed the multiplex PCR reads in MiXCR, keeping a single row per CDR3 protein. The sample carries about 400,000 distinct CDR3 sequences, around 15% recorded once. A note on this clonotype: This likely came from a read error, as a far larger clone is one base away.

The clonotype was recovered from a female donor with Graves disease. Sample: peripheral blood mononuclear cells (PBMCs), taken at new diagnosis, from a patient treated with antithyroid drugs. The chain uses TRBV10-1 and TRBJ2-5, with D unresolved. Judging by the DNA end, TRBJ2-1 fits better; the J call may be wrong. For the CDR3, the DNA is TGCGCCAGCAGAGAAGTTAACGGGAATGAGCAGTTCTTC. This encodes CASREVNGNEQFF.